The 21 T cell receptor beta chains listed next were all sequenced from one sample in a study of cytomegalovirus exposure and HLA in healthy donors. The PCR used 60 Vbeta and 13 Jbeta primers. The protocol was immunoSEQ multiplex PCR, while the TCRdb copy is restricted to in-frame clones and leaves out a portion. The table lists nearly 300,000 clones, around 86% of them singletons. The specimen sequenced was PBMCs. These receptors were obtained from a man between 40 and 49 years old in good health and CMV-seropositive.

This clone was counted only a few times. The J gene is TRBJ1-5, the V gene TRBV6-6, with 7 bases aligning to TRBD1. Germline CDR1 is MNHNY and CDR2 is SVGAGI (reference sequence). The CDR3 is made up of 15 amino acids. With 2 bases clipped from V and 0 bases from J, the junction kept 1 base outside the gene matches. This chain's CDR3 is CASSYHRGSNQPQHF. CDR3 in DNA: TGTGCCAGCAGTTACCACAGGGGTAGCAATCAGCCCCAGCATTTT.

The rearrangement uses TRBV18 and TRBJ1-1, with D unclear. Germline V gene data show CDR1 as KGHSH and CDR2 as LQKENI. V lost 1 base and J 2 bases, leaving 11 bases between the germline ends. CDR3 length: 15 amino acids. DNA of the CDR3: TGTGCCAGCTCACCACGAGAGGGCCGTAACACTGAAGCTTTCTTT. Translated, it gives CASSPREGRNTEAFF. The whole variable domain, remainder taken from reference TRBV18 and TRBJ1-1, is NAGVMQNPRHLVRRRGQEARLRCSPMKGHSHVYWYRQLPEEGLKFMVYLQKENIIDESGMPKERFSAEFPKEGPSILRIQQVVRGDSAAYFCASSPREGRNTEAFFGQGTRLTVV.

The CDR3 here is CASRTGVTEAFF. Written as DNA, the CDR3 is TGTGCCAGCAGGACAGGGGTCACTGAAGCTTTCTTT. This rearrangement joins TRBV6-5 to TRBJ1-1; 8 bases map to TRBD1. The CDR3 is made up of 12 amino acids. Germline V gives CDR1 MNHEY, CDR2 SVGAGI. V lost 6 bases and J lost 4; bases outside the gene matches: 1.

J is TRBJ2-2 and V is TRBV14; TRBD1 agrees at 8 bases. Per the germline V gene, CDR1 is SGHDN and CDR2 is FVKESK. The CDR3 is 19 residues long. The V and J ends lost 1 base and 6 bases, in that order; junction bases with no gene match: 16. CDR3 residues: CASSQGPWVGQGRAGELFF. The DNA of the CDR3 is TGTGCCAGCAGCCAAGGCCCTTGGGTCGGACAGGGCCGGGCCGGGGAGCTGTTTTTT.

Here the CDR3 DNA reads TGTGCCAGCAGTGAGCAGGCCCACCATTACAATGAGCAGTTCTTC. This gives the protein CASSEQAHHYNEQFF. The chain recombines TRBV6-1 with TRBJ2-1; D remains ambiguous. The CDR3 extends over 15 amino acids. V shed 3 bases and J shed 4 bases, with 13 bases lying between them. In germline, CDR1 is MNHNS, CDR2 SASEGT.

The chain employs TRBV29-1 and TRBJ1-2; D is uncertain. CDR3 length equals 11 residues. The germline V and J ends were trimmed by 7 bases and 0 bases, with 6 bases remaining between them. Per the germline V gene, CDR1 is SQVTM and CDR2 is ANQGSEA. In DNA form, the CDR3 reads TGCAGCGACAGAACTAACTATGGCTACACCTTC. Translated, it gives CSDRTNYGYTF.

Comment on this clone: The sample has other DNA sequences that encode this CDR3 too. V usage is TRBV5-1 and J usage is TRBJ1-1; 9 bases map to TRBD1. Germline CDR1 SGHRS, CDR2 YFSETQ. CDR3 length: 13 amino acids. J gave up 7 bases and V 3 bases, and 4 bases lay outside the gene matches. This chain's CDR3 is CASSSGQGLEAFF. The CDR3 DNA reads TGCGCCAGCAGCTCAGGACAGGGGCTTGAAGCTTTCTTT.

The chain carries TRBV6-5 and TRBJ2-3, with 7 bases aligning to TRBD1. Germline loops: CDR1 MNHEY, CDR2 SVGAGI. The ends lost 5 bases at V and 6 bases at J; junction bases unmatched: 11. The CDR3 length is 15 residues. CDR3 protein: CASSTTGARGDTQYF. The CDR3 DNA sequence: TGTGCCAGCAGTACCACCGGGGCCAGGGGGGATACGCAGTATTTT.

The rearrangement links TRBV27 to TRBJ1-1; D unresolved. Trimming removed 5 bases from V and 4 bases from J, with 14 bases in between. The CDR3 runs 14 residues. The germline V gene encodes CDR1 MNHEY and CDR2 SMNVEV (reference sequence). Here the CDR3 DNA reads TGTGCCAGCAGTCCGAGGAGAGACGGCACTGAAGCTTTCTTT. This gives the protein CASSPRRDGTEAFF.

This sequence joins TRBV5-6 and TRBJ2-3, with a weak D call TRBD2 (6 bases). V was shortened by 1 base and J by 1 base, with 10 bases between the two germline ends. The V gene's germline CDR1 is SGHDT and CDR2 YYEEEE. The CDR3 covers 15 residues. Written as DNA, the CDR3 is TGTGCCAGCAGCTTGTCTCAGCGGGGCACAGATACGCAGTATTTT. Translated: CASSLSQRGTDTQYF.

The chain links TRBV7-8 to TRBJ2-1; possible D gene TRBD1, 5 bases. V gave up 5 bases and J gave up 5 bases, with 13 bases separating them. The germline V gene has CDR1 SGHVS and CDR2 FQNEAQ. This CDR3 is 14 amino acids long. This chain's CDR3 is CASSVSGSDNEQFF. The CDR3 DNA reads TGTGCCAGCAGCGTGTCAGGGTCGGACAATGAGCAGTTCTTC.

The rearrangement uses TRBV25-1 and TRBJ2-7; 10 bases match TRBD1. The CDR3 consists of 14 residues. CDR1 and CDR2 from the germline V gene are MGHDK and SYGVNS. J gave up 6 bases and V 3 bases, and 5 bases lay outside the gene matches. As DNA, the CDR3 is TGTGCCAGCAGTGACGACAGGGGGCTCCCCGAGCAGTACTTC. Its protein is CASSDDRGLPEQYF.

This chain uses TRBV6-5 with TRBJ2-3; TRBD2 matches at 9 bases. The CDR3 is made up of 13 amino acids. From germline, CDR1 is MNHEY and CDR2 SVGAGI. J gave up 2 bases and V 9 bases, and 3 bases lay outside the gene matches. CDR3 region: CASKREDTDTQYF. The CDR3 DNA sequence: TGTGCCAGTAAGCGGGAGGACACAGATACGCAGTATTTT.

Turning to this clone: Other DNA sequences in this specimen translate into the identical CDR3. The chain is built from TRBV19 and TRBJ2-3; 12 bases are shared with TRBD2. Germline CDR1 and CDR2: LNHDA and SQIVND (reference sequence). The CDR3 is 14 residues long. J was trimmed by 3 bases and V by 6 bases; bases with no gene match: 1. CDR3 residues: CASRTSGSTDTQYF. The DNA for the CDR3 is TGTGCCAGTAGGACTAGCGGGAGTACAGATACGCAGTATTTT.

The rearrangement links TRBV28 to TRBJ2-5, with D maybe TRBD1 (6 bases). Between the trimmed V and J ends, which lost 1 base and 8 bases, there was a span of 17 bases. The CDR3 runs 15 residues. In germline, CDR1 is MDHEN, CDR2 SYDVKM. The CDR3 DNA reads as TGTGCCAGCAGTTTATCAGGGGACAATAAGAGAACCCAGTACTTC. Its protein product is CASSLSGDNKRTQYF.

J is TRBJ2-1 and V is TRBV7-8; no definite D call. This CDR3 is 12 amino acids long. The germline CDR1 and CDR2 sequences are SGHVS and FQNEAQ. The V end was cut by 6 bases, the J end by 6 bases, with 9 bases between. The CDR3 region is CASSRGGNEQFF. DNA for the CDR3: TGTGCCAGCAGTCGAGGTGGCAATGAGCAGTTCTTC.

The V and J genes are TRBV11-2 and TRBJ2-4, with D possibly being TRBD1 (5 bases). Trimming cost V 0 bases and J 7 bases, with 7 bases left between them. CDR1 and CDR2 from the germline V gene are SGHAT and FQNNGV. The CDR3 is 13 residues long. The chain's CDR3 is CASSLDRVNIQYF. CDR3 DNA sequence: TGTGCCAGCAGCTTAGACAGGGTTAACATTCAGTACTTC. The variable domain in full, completed from reference TRBV11-2 and TRBJ2-4, reads EAGVAQSPRYKIIEKRQSVAFWCNPISGHATLYWYQQILGQGPKLLIQFQNNGVVDDSQLPKDRFSAERLKGVDSTLKIQPAKLEDSAVYLCASSLDRVNIQYFGAGTRLSVL.

The genes are TRBV29-1 and TRBJ2-7, with 9 bases fitting TRBD1. The V and J ends lost 4 bases and 3 bases, in that order; junction bases with no gene match: 4. The CDR3 covers 13 residues. In germline, CDR1 is SQVTM, CDR2 ANQGSEA. The CDR3 DNA reads as TGCAGCGTTGTGGGACAGGGTTACTACGAGCAGTACTTC. Translated: CSVVGQGYYEQYF.

Comment on this clone: One end of the junction varies from germline; a read error may be responsible. CDR3 DNA: TGTGCCAGTAGTATAGGAGGCGGGAGGGGGAACACCGGGGAGCTATTTTTT. Amino acid sequence: CASSIGGGRGNTGELFF. This chain connects TRBV19 to TRBJ2-2, with TRBD2 identical over 9 bases. The germline V gene has CDR1 LNHDA and CDR2 SQIVND (reference sequence). The CDR3 runs 17 residues.

The chain joins TRBV7-3 to TRBJ1-4; no firm D call. The germline V gene encodes CDR1 SGHTA and CDR2 FQGTGA. The CDR3 sequence is 15 residues long. Trimming stripped 2 bases from V and 0 bases from J, with 7 bases between. The CDR3 here is CASSLLPATNEKLFF. In nucleotides, the CDR3 is TGTGCCAGCAGCTTATTGCCGGCAACTAATGAAAAACTGTTTTTT.

The V gene is TRBV11-2, the J gene TRBJ1-4; TRBD1 matches at 9 bases. The CDR3 totals 15 residues. Germline V gene data show CDR1 as SGHAT and CDR2 as FQNNGV. J was trimmed by 7 bases and V by 5 bases; bases with no gene match: 8. Here the CDR3 DNA reads TGTGCCAGCAGCATAGTACAGGGGGCCCCTGAAAAACTGTTTTTT. It codes for CASSIVQGAPEKLFF.